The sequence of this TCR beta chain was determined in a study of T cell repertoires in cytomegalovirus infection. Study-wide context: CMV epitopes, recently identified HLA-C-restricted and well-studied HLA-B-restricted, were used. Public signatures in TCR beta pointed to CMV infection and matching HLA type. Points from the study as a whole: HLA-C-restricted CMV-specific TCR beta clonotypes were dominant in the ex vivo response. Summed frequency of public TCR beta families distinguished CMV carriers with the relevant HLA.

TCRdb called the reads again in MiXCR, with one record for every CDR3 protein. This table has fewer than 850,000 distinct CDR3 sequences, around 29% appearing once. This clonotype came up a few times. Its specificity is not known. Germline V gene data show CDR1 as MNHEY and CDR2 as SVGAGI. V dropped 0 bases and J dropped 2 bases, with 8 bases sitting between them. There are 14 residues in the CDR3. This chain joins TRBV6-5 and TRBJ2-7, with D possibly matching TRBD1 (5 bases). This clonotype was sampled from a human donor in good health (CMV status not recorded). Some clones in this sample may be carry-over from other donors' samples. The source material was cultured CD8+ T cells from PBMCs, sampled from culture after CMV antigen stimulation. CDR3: CASSYSPDTYEQYF. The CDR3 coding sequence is TGTGCCAGCAGTTACTCCCCGGACACCTACGAGCAGTACTTC.